The clone carrying this T cell receptor beta chain was detected ten times or more. As to time point: newly diagnosed GD, antithyroid drugs for less than 3 months. Making the TCR library involved RNA that had been extracted from PBMCs. Building the TCR beta libraries relied on iRepertoire HTBI primers, and CDR3 regions underwent Arm-PCR. One entry per CDR3 protein, called by TCRdb with MiXCR from the multiplex PCR reads. The table has hundreds of thousands of distinct CDR3 sequences, 15% to 17% seen once. The sample comes from a study of regulatory T cells in long-lasting Graves disease. The germline V and J ends were trimmed by 1 base and 0 bases, with 13 bases remaining between them. This CDR3 is built from 16 residues. From germline, CDR1 is SNHLY and CDR2 FYNNEI.

This clonotype originated in a female donor with Graves disease. The chain uses TRBV2 and TRBJ2-7, with D maybe TRBD1 (5 bases). Sample: peripheral blood mononuclear cells (PBMCs), taken at new diagnosis, from a patient treated with antithyroid drugs. The CDR3 DNA is TGTGCCAGCAGTGAAGTACAGACAGAGAGCTCCTACGAGCAGTACTTC. Its translation is CASSEVQTESSYEQYF.